This is a list of T cell receptor beta chains from one sample in a study of blood T cell repertoires in COVID-19. The protocol was immunoSEQ multiplex PCR, while the TCRdb copy is restricted to in-frame clones and leaves out a portion. The table has about 210,000 clones, 87% seen once; the top ten hold approximately 7.3%. Sequenced sample: PBMCs or T cells enriched from blood (not recorded which). Receptor source: a young man in a cohort exposed to, infected with or recovered from COVID-19 (not recorded which). Both conserved end residues are part of each CDR3. The D gene is left open where the match is weak. Part of the rows lack a size; the others show once, few, many or a class for expanded clones.

CDR3aa: CASNNRLFVGELFF; CDR3nt: TGTGCCAGCAACAATAGACTTTTCGTCGGGGAGCTGTTTTTT; abundance: -; v_gene: TRBV6-5; d_gene: -; j_gene: TRBJ2-2
CDR3aa: CASTKGSGQGFYGYTF; CDR3nt: TGTGCCAGCACAAAAGGGTCGGGACAGGGTTTTTATGGCTACACCTTC; abundance: -; v_gene: TRBV28; d_gene: TRBD1; j_gene: TRBJ1-2
CDR3aa: CASSSLGDEQFF; CDR3nt: TGTGCCAGCAGCTCCCTCGGGGATGAGCAGTTCTTC; abundance: -; v_gene: TRBV11-3; d_gene: -; j_gene: TRBJ2-1
CDR3aa: CSASVGQRYGYTF; CDR3nt: TGCAGTGCTAGTGTCGGACAGAGGTATGGCTACACCTTC; abundance: -; v_gene: TRBV20-1; d_gene: -; j_gene: TRBJ1-2
CDR3aa: CASSKAYGYTF; CDR3nt: TGTGCCAGCAGTAAAGCGTATGGCTACACCTTC; abundance: -; v_gene: TRBV11-2; d_gene: -; j_gene: TRBJ1-2
CDR3aa: CASSQDRGPEQFF; CDR3nt: TGTGCCAGCAGCCAAGATCGGGGTCCTGAGCAGTTCTTC; abundance: -; v_gene: TRBV14; d_gene: -; j_gene: TRBJ2-1
CDR3aa: CASAGKSGNTIYF; CDR3nt: TGTGCCAGCGCGGGAAAATCTGGAAACACCATATATTTT; abundance: -; v_gene: TRBV6-4; d_gene: -; j_gene: TRBJ1-3
CDR3aa: CASSQGGEQFF; CDR3nt: TGTGCCAGCAGTCAGGGGGGTGAGCAGTTCTTC; abundance: -; v_gene: TRBV27; d_gene: -; j_gene: TRBJ2-1
CDR3aa: CASSSLAGDVNEQFF; CDR3nt: TGTGCCAGCAGCAGCCTAGCGGGAGATGTAAATGAGCAGTTCTTC; abundance: once; v_gene: TRBV28; d_gene: TRBD2; j_gene: TRBJ2-1
CDR3aa: CASSQAAGELFF; CDR3nt: TGTGCCAGCAGCCAAGCTGCCGGGGAGCTGTTTTTT; abundance: -; v_gene: TRBV3-1/TRBV3-2; d_gene: -; j_gene: TRBJ2-2
CDR3aa: CASSLDRVSYEQYF; CDR3nt: TGTGCCAGCAGCTTGGACAGAGTCTCCTACGAGCAGTACTTC; abundance: -; v_gene: TRBV5-6; d_gene: -; j_gene: TRBJ2-7
CDR3aa: CASKNGGMNTEAFF; CDR3nt: TGTGCCAGCAAGAACGGCGGTATGAACACTGAAGCTTTCTTT; abundance: -; v_gene: TRBV6-5; d_gene: -; j_gene: TRBJ1-1
CDR3aa: CASSGYGTSGDEQYF; CDR3nt: TGTGCCAGCAGCGGCTACGGGACTAGCGGAGACGAGCAGTACTTC; abundance: -; v_gene: TRBV9; d_gene: TRBD2; j_gene: TRBJ2-7
CDR3aa: CATGTYGNNEQFF; CDR3nt: TGTGCCACCGGGACTTACGGAAACAATGAGCAGTTCTTC; abundance: -; v_gene: TRBV3-1/TRBV3-2; d_gene: -; j_gene: TRBJ2-1
CDR3aa: CASRVRQGRVLLVSNQPQHF; CDR3nt: TGTGCCAGCAGAGTTCGACAGGGGCGCGTTTTGCTGGTGAGTAATCAGCCCCAGCATTTT; abundance: -; v_gene: TRBV2; d_gene: TRBD1; j_gene: TRBJ1-5
CDR3aa: CASSQVLAPYEQYF; CDR3nt: TGTGCCAGCAGCCAAGTTCTAGCGCCCTACGAGCAGTACTTC; abundance: -; v_gene: TRBV3-1/TRBV3-2; d_gene: -; j_gene: TRBJ2-7
CDR3aa: CASSLGSRDSHYEQYF; CDR3nt: TGTGCCAGCTCGCTAGGCAGCAGGGATTCTCACTACGAGCAGTACTTC; abundance: -; v_gene: TRBV18; d_gene: -; j_gene: TRBJ2-7
CDR3aa: CASSLAGPRSGNTIYF; CDR3nt: TGTGCCAGCAGTTTGGCAGGGCCCCGCTCTGGAAACACCATATATTTT; abundance: -; v_gene: TRBV28; d_gene: -; j_gene: TRBJ1-3
CDR3aa: CSAVWRYEQYF; CDR3nt: TGCAGTGCCGTCTGGAGGTACGAGCAGTACTTC; abundance: -; v_gene: TRBV20-1; d_gene: -; j_gene: TRBJ2-7
CDR3aa: CASSLTGFETQYF; CDR3nt: TGTGCCAGCAGCCTAACAGGGTTTGAGACCCAGTACTTC; abundance: -; v_gene: TRBV27; d_gene: -; j_gene: TRBJ2-5
CDR3aa: CASSLLGGVRTQYF; CDR3nt: TGTGCCAGCAGTTTATTGGGGGGGGTGAGGACCCAGTACTTC; abundance: -; v_gene: TRBV27; d_gene: TRBD2; j_gene: TRBJ2-5
CDR3aa: CASRSQGRPLYNEQFF; CDR3nt: TGTGCCAGCCGGTCCCAGGGCCGACCTCTCTACAATGAGCAGTTCTTC; abundance: -; v_gene: TRBV28; d_gene: -; j_gene: TRBJ2-1
CDR3aa: CASSRVDSPLHF; CDR3nt: TGTGCCAGCAGCCGAGTCGATTCACCCCTCCACTTT; abundance: -; v_gene: TRBV7-9; d_gene: -; j_gene: TRBJ1-6
CDR3aa: CASSQDNAGGGYEQYF; CDR3nt: TGCGCCAGCAGCCAAGATAACGCAGGGGGCGGGTACGAGCAGTACTTC; abundance: -; v_gene: TRBV4-3; d_gene: TRBD1; j_gene: TRBJ2-7
CDR3aa: CASSAGQRSQYF; CDR3nt: TGTGCCAGCAGCGCCGGACAGCGGAGCCAGTACTTC; abundance: -; v_gene: TRBV7-9; d_gene: -; j_gene: TRBJ2-7
CDR3aa: CASTLVATNEKLFF; CDR3nt: TGTGCCAGCACCCTAGTTGCAACTAATGAAAAACTGTTTTTT; abundance: -; v_gene: TRBV28; d_gene: -; j_gene: TRBJ1-4
CDR3aa: CASSLIPLQGLSNQPQHF; CDR3nt: TGTGCCAGCAGCTTAATCCCTCTGCAGGGGCTTAGCAATCAGCCCCAGCATTTT; abundance: -; v_gene: TRBV7-6; d_gene: -; j_gene: TRBJ1-5
CDR3aa: CASSLEDNSYEQYF; CDR3nt: TGTGCCAGCAGCTTAGAAGACAACTCCTACGAGCAGTACTTC; abundance: -; v_gene: TRBV7-9; d_gene: -; j_gene: TRBJ2-7
CDR3aa: CASSQEESRGPEKLFF; CDR3nt: TGCGCCAGCAGCCAAGAGGAGAGCAGGGGGCCTGAAAAACTGTTTTTT; abundance: once; v_gene: TRBV4-1; d_gene: TRBD1; j_gene: TRBJ1-4
CDR3aa: CASSLQTVNYGYTF; CDR3nt: TGCGCCAGCAGCCTGCAGACAGTCAACTATGGCTACACCTTC; abundance: -; v_gene: TRBV4-1; d_gene: -; j_gene: TRBJ1-2
CDR3aa: CASSLVGQVYEQYF; CDR3nt: TGCGCCAGCAGCTTGGTCGGACAGGTCTACGAGCAGTACTTC; abundance: -; v_gene: TRBV5-1; d_gene: TRBD1; j_gene: TRBJ2-7
CDR3aa: CASSLIGNLQETQYF; CDR3nt: TGCGCCAGCAGCTTGATCGGGAACCTCCAAGAGACCCAGTACTTC; abundance: -; v_gene: TRBV5-1; d_gene: -; j_gene: TRBJ2-5
CDR3aa: CASSIPGSDRRNTIYF; CDR3nt: TGTGCCAGTAGTATACCAGGGTCGGACAGACGAAACACCATATATTTT; abundance: -; v_gene: TRBV19; d_gene: -; j_gene: TRBJ1-3
CDR3aa: CASSVGQGDQPQHF; CDR3nt: TGCGCCAGCAGCGTGGGACAGGGGGATCAGCCCCAGCATTTT; abundance: few; v_gene: TRBV5-1; d_gene: TRBD1; j_gene: TRBJ1-5
CDR3aa: CASARSDVDQPQHF; CDR3nt: TGTGCCAGCGCGAGGAGCGATGTCGATCAGCCCCAGCATTTT; abundance: -; v_gene: TRBV7-9; d_gene: -; j_gene: TRBJ1-5
CDR3aa: CASSLLAGQDGYTF; CDR3nt: TGTGCCAGCAGTTTACTCGCCGGACAAGATGGCTACACCTTC; abundance: -; v_gene: TRBV28; d_gene: -; j_gene: TRBJ1-2
CDR3aa: CASSPLNTDTQYF; CDR3nt: TGTGCCAGCTCTCCACTAAATACAGATACGCAGTATTTT; abundance: -; v_gene: TRBV18; d_gene: -; j_gene: TRBJ2-3
CDR3aa: CAISRVAGVNYF; CDR3nt: TGTGCCATCAGCCGAGTAGCGGGAGTGAATTACTTC; abundance: -; v_gene: TRBV10-3; d_gene: TRBD2; j_gene: TRBJ2-5
CDR3aa: CASSLAGVFFSSTDTQYF; CDR3nt: TGTGCCAGCAGCTTAGCGGGAGTTTTCTTTTCTAGCACAGATACGCAGTATTTT; abundance: once; v_gene: TRBV28; d_gene: TRBD2; j_gene: TRBJ2-3
CDR3aa: CASSWQGGEQYF; CDR3nt: TGTGCCAGCAGTTGGCAGGGAGGGGAGCAGTACTTC; abundance: once; v_gene: TRBV6-5; d_gene: TRBD2; j_gene: TRBJ2-7
CDR3aa: CASSLSDEQYF; CDR3nt: TGTGCCAGTAGTCTTTCCGACGAGCAGTACTTC; abundance: -; v_gene: TRBV19; d_gene: -; j_gene: TRBJ2-7
CDR3aa: CASSSRANYGYTF; CDR3nt: TGTGCCAGCAGTAGCAGGGCAAACTATGGCTACACCTTC; abundance: -; v_gene: TRBV28; d_gene: -; j_gene: TRBJ1-2
CDR3aa: CASRPVYGTGKDGYTF; CDR3nt: TGCGCCAGCAGACCCGTTTACGGGACAGGGAAGGATGGCTACACCTTC; abundance: -; v_gene: TRBV5-1; d_gene: TRBD1; j_gene: TRBJ1-2
CDR3aa: CASSVGMRANTGELFF; CDR3nt: TGTGCCAGCAGCGTAGGGATGAGGGCCAACACCGGGGAGCTGTTTTTT; abundance: -; v_gene: TRBV9; d_gene: -; j_gene: TRBJ2-2
CDR3aa: CASSLGLAGAIYEQYF; CDR3nt: TGTGCCAGCAGCTTAGGGTTGGCGGGAGCAATCTACGAGCAGTACTTC; abundance: -; v_gene: TRBV11-2; d_gene: TRBD2; j_gene: TRBJ2-7
CDR3aa: CASSLGLDPYEQYF; CDR3nt: TGCGCCAGCAGCCTGGGACTAGACCCCTACGAGCAGTACTTC; abundance: -; v_gene: TRBV4-1; d_gene: TRBD2; j_gene: TRBJ2-7
CDR3aa: CASSSSFRGHKNIQYF; CDR3nt: -; abundance: once; v_gene: TRBV6-2/TRBV6-3; d_gene: -; j_gene: TRBJ2-4
CDR3aa: CASRGQDRGQDTQYF; CDR3nt: TGTGCCAGCAGAGGTCAGGACAGGGGGCAAGATACGCAGTATTTT; abundance: once; v_gene: TRBV28; d_gene: TRBD1; j_gene: TRBJ2-3
CDR3aa: CASSLAQGATNEKLFF; CDR3nt: TGCGCCAGCAGCTTGGCCCAGGGGGCAACTAATGAAAAACTGTTTTTT; abundance: -; v_gene: TRBV5-1; d_gene: TRBD1; j_gene: TRBJ1-4
CDR3aa: CSVTLAGGSTYEQYF; CDR3nt: TGCAGCGTTACACTAGCGGGAGGGAGTACCTACGAGCAGTACTTC; abundance: -; v_gene: TRBV29-1; d_gene: TRBD2; j_gene: TRBJ2-7
CDR3aa: CASSQARYEQYF; CDR3nt: TGTGCCAGCAGCCAAGCCCGGTACGAGCAGTACTTC; abundance: -; v_gene: TRBV3-1/TRBV3-2; d_gene: -; j_gene: TRBJ2-7
CDR3aa: CASSRDSLSLHF; CDR3nt: TGTGCCAGCAGCCGGGACAGCTTGTCCCTCCACTTT; abundance: -; v_gene: TRBV7-9; d_gene: TRBD1; j_gene: TRBJ1-6
CDR3aa: CASSPRTVESTEAFF; CDR3nt: TGTGCCAGCTCACCCCGGACAGTTGAAAGTACTGAAGCTTTCTTT; abundance: -; v_gene: TRBV18; d_gene: -; j_gene: TRBJ1-1
CDR3aa: CASSFDSGGPSDTQYF; CDR3nt: TGTGCCAGCAGCTTCGACAGCGGGGGACCTTCAGATACGCAGTATTTT; abundance: -; v_gene: TRBV5-4; d_gene: TRBD2; j_gene: TRBJ2-3
CDR3aa: CASSEVRSNTEAFF; CDR3nt: TGTGCCAGCAGTGAAGTCAGATCGAACACTGAAGCTTTCTTT; abundance: once; v_gene: TRBV25-1; d_gene: -; j_gene: TRBJ1-1
CDR3aa: CATRRGLSSGNTIYF; CDR3nt: TGTGCCACCCGAAGGGGATTGAGCTCTGGAAACACCATATATTTT; abundance: -; v_gene: TRBV6-5; d_gene: -; j_gene: TRBJ1-3
CDR3aa: CASRTEGTAFEKLFF; CDR3nt: TGTGCCAGCAGGACGGAGGGGACTGCTTTTGAAAAACTGTTTTTT; abundance: -; v_gene: TRBV28; d_gene: -; j_gene: TRBJ1-4